Sequencing of this T cell receptor beta chain was carried out in a study of blood T cell repertoires in COVID-19. For the study at large: Acute-phase and convalescent COVID-19 samples originated in the United States, Italy and Spain. Sources were T cells, B-cell-depleted T cells, or PBMCs; the material itself was cDNA or gDNA.

This CDR3 has 13 residues. Germline V gives CDR1 GTSNPN, CDR2 SVGIG (reference sequence). Trimming removed 2 bases from V and 10 bases from J, with 12 bases in between. This clone was found a few times. The authors' processing: Estimates of nucleated cell counts were drawn from the amplification of reference gene primers. Profiled with immunoSEQ multiplex PCR; TCRdb holds only in-frame clones, not every one. The V and J calls and clone size are taken from that table; D and trimming were inferred from the DNA. The sample yields more than 150,000 clones, more than 70% seen once. This TCR was sampled from a woman older than 75 with active or convalescent COVID-19. The sample consisted of peripheral blood. V gene TRBV30 combines with J gene TRBJ1-6; perhaps TRBD1 as D (5 bases). CDR3 in DNA: TGTGCCTGGAGTCGGGGGGTAGGGTCACCCCTCCACTTT. Amino acid sequence: CAWSRGVGSPLHF.